Sequencing of this TCR beta chain was carried out in a study of early T cells in non-severe SARS-CoV-2 infection. The CDR3 totals 12 residues. V was clipped by 6 bases and J by 6 bases; unmatched bases: 4. TCRdb reprocessed the 5' RACE reads with MiXCR, giving one entry per CDR3 protein. This table holds 40,000 to 55,000 distinct CDR3 sequences, around 14% found once. This clonotype was counted once. The specimen sequenced was whole blood. The TCR comes from an adult who was a healthcare worker with PCR-confirmed SARS-CoV-2 infection or an uninfected control (not recorded which). This sequence joins TRBV12-3 or TRBV12-4 and TRBJ1-1; 7 bases agree with TRBD1. The CDR3 nucleotides are TGTGCCAGCAGCAGGGGGATCCCTGAAGCTTTCTTT. This sequence encodes CASSRGIPEAFF.